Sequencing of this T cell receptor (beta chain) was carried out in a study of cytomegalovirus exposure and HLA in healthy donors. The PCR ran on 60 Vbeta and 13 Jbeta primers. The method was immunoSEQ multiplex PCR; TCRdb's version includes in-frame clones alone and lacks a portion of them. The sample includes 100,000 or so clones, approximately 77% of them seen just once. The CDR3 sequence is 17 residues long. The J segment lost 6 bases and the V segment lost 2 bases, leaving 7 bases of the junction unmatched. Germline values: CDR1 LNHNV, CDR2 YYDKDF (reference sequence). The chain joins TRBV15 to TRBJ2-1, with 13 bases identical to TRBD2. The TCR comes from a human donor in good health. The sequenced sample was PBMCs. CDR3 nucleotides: TGTGCCACCAGCAGACCTCGCGGGACTAGCGGGATCAATGAGCAGTTCTTC. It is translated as CATSRPRGTSGINEQFF.